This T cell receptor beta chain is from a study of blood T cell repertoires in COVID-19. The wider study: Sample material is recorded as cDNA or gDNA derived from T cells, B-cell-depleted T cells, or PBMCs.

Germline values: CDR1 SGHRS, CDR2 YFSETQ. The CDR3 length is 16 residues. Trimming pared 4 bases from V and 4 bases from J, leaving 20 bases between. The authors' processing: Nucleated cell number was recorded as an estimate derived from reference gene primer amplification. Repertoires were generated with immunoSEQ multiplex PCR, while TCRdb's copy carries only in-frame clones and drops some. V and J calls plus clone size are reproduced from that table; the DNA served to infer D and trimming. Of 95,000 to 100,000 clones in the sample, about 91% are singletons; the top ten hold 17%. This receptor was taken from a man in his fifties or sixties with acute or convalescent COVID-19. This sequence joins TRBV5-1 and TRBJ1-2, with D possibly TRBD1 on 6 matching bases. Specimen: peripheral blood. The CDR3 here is CASSPLIQGESYGYTF. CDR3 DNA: TGCGCCAGCAGCCCCCTTATACAGGGTGAGAGCTATGGCTACACCTTC.